These 13 T cell receptor beta chains originate from one sample sequenced in a study of Tregs in tolerant kidney transplant recipients. The repertoire was sequenced with immunoSEQ multiplex PCR; TCRdb's copy has only in-frame clones and lacks some. The profile shows about 120,000 clones, roughly 92% of them singletons. The sample taken for sequencing was CD4+ T cells from blood. The receptor set was obtained from a human donor in good health.

J is TRBJ1-1 and V is TRBV5-1, with D uncertain. The ends were cut back, 5 bases at V and 1 base at J, with 9 bases in the middle. Per the germline V gene, CDR1 is SGHRS and CDR2 is YFSETQ. This CDR3 is 13 amino acids long. The CDR3 reads CASREQPNTEAFF. The CDR3, as DNA: TGCGCCAGCAGAGAACAGCCGAACACTGAAGCTTTCTTT.

V gene TRBV2 combines with J gene TRBJ1-5; D might be TRBD1 (6 bases). The germline V gene has CDR1 SNHLY and CDR2 FYNNEI. The CDR3 has 14 amino acids. V gave up 9 bases and J gave up 4 bases, with 16 bases separating them. The CDR3 loop is CASVGGLRNQPQHF. The CDR3 DNA reads as TGTGCCAGTGTGGGGGGGCTCCGGAATCAGCCCCAGCATTTT.

This clone occurred once. The chain joins TRBV10-1 to TRBJ2-1; 11 bases are a match to TRBD2. In germline, CDR1 is WNHNN, CDR2 SYGVQD (reference sequence). Trimming cost V 1 base and J 7 bases; bases outside gene matches: 9. The CDR3 contains 17 residues. CDR3 coding DNA: TGCGCCAGCAGTGAGTGGGGTACTAGCGGGAGATCGAATGAGCAGTTCTTC. This encodes CASSEWGTSGRSNEQFF.

This clone was counted a single time. The rearrangement links TRBV19 to TRBJ2-7; 7 bases are a match to TRBD1. CDR3 length equals 14 residues. The J segment lost 0 bases and the V segment lost 5 bases, leaving 4 bases of the junction unmatched. The V gene's germline CDR1 is LNHDA and CDR2 SQIVND (reference sequence). The CDR3 bases are TGTGCCAGTAGTGGAGCAGGGGGCTCCTACGAGCAGTACTTC. Protein product: CASSGAGGSYEQYF.

This clone was counted between two and nine times. The genes are TRBV29-1 and TRBJ1-2; 7 bases agree with TRBD1. This CDR3 spans 11 amino acids. V lost 5 bases and J lost 8; bases outside the gene matches: 5. From germline, CDR1 is SQVTM and CDR2 ANQGSEA. CDR3 amino acids: CSVPRQGGYTF. In nucleotides, the CDR3 is TGCAGCGTTCCTCGACAGGGCGGCTACACCTTC. Filled out from reference TRBV29-1 and TRBJ1-2, the complete variable domain reads SAVISQKPSRDICQRGTSLTIQCQVDSQVTMMFWYRQQPGQSLTLIATANQGSEATYESGFVIDKFPISRPNLTFSTLTVSNMSPEDSSIYLCSVPRQGGYTFGSGTRLTVV.

V is TRBV9 and J is TRBJ2-2; 15 nucleotides line up with TRBD2. CDR3 length: 20 residues. The germline V gene has CDR1 SGDLS and CDR2 YYNGEE. V lost 1 base to trimming and J lost 5 bases; unmatched junction nucleotides: 12. The CDR3 DNA reads as TGTGCCAGCAGCGTACTCCCGAGGACTAGCGGGGGGGCCCGAACCGGGGAGCTGTTTTTT. Translated, it gives CASSVLPRTSGGARTGELFF.

This chain joins TRBV15 and TRBJ1-1; D possibly corresponds to TRBD1 (5 bases). The V gene's germline CDR1 is LNHNV and CDR2 YYDKDF (reference sequence). This CDR3 is 15 amino acids long. The V end was cut by 0 bases, the J end by 6 bases, with 14 bases between. CDR3 nucleotides: TGTGCCACCAGCAGAGATTACGTAGGACACGCTGAAGCTTTCTTT. Amino acids: CATSRDYVGHAEAFF.

The chain couples TRBV4-2 to TRBJ1-3; 7 bases align to TRBD1. CDR1 and CDR2 from the germline V gene are LGHNA and YNFKEQ. V shed 5 bases and J 14 bases; nucleotides not matched to a gene: 9. The CDR3 is made up of 12 amino acids. CDR3: CASSSGGSAVYF. The CDR3 DNA is TGTGCCAGCAGCTCAGGGGGGAGTGCGGTATATTTT.

The chain has TRBV18 and TRBJ1-3; 9 bases align to TRBD1. The junction had 8 bases not matched to a gene; V was cut back by 7 bases and J by 7 bases. The CDR3 extends over 14 amino acids. Germline loops: CDR1 KGHSH, CDR2 LQKENI. As DNA, the CDR3 is TGTGCCAGCTATCCCGGGACAGGGCACAACACCATATATTTT. Translation gives CASYPGTGHNTIYF.

The chain has TRBV18 and TRBJ2-1; D may be TRBD2 (5 bases). Germline CDR1 KGHSH, CDR2 LQKENI. V lost 2 bases, J lost 6 bases, and 8 bases lay in between. This CDR3 contains 13 residues. Here the CDR3 reads CASSPSGFNEQFF. The CDR3 coding sequence is TGTGCCAGCTCACCAAGCGGCTTCAATGAGCAGTTCTTC.

The V gene is TRBV21-1, the J gene TRBJ1-5. TRBV21-1 is described as a pseudogene. The CDR3 consists of 13 residues. The CDR3 here is CASSRGGNQPQHF. The CDR3 region has the DNA TGTGCCAGCAGCAGGGGGGGGAATCAGCCCCAGCATTTT.

J is TRBJ1-5 and V is TRBV27, with D tentatively TRBD1 (5 bases). The V gene lost 3 bases and the J gene lost 2 bases, with 11 bases spanning the gap. The length of the CDR3 is 15 residues. Per germline, CDR1 MNHEY and CDR2 SMNVEV (reference sequence). CDR3 bases: TGTGCCAGCAGTTTGGGGGGAGAGGGCAATCAGCCCCAGCATTTT. Its translation: CASSLGGEGNQPQHF.

V gene TRBV30 combines with J gene TRBJ2-7; the D is unclear. The CDR3 runs 13 residues. CDR1 is GTSNPN and CDR2 is SVGIG in the germline V gene (reference sequence). Trimming left V 2 bases short and J 3 bases short, with 11 bases between. The CDR3 DNA reads as TGTGCCTGGAGTCATGGTAGCCGCTACGAGCAGTACTTC. Protein product: CAWSHGSRYEQYF. Drawing the rest from reference TRBV30 and TRBJ2-7, the complete variable domain is SQTIHQWPATLVQPVGSPLSLECTVEGTSNPNLYWYRQAAGRGLQLLFYSVGIGQISSEVPQNLSASRPQDRQFILSSKKLLLSDSGFYLCAWSHGSRYEQYFGPGTRLTVT.